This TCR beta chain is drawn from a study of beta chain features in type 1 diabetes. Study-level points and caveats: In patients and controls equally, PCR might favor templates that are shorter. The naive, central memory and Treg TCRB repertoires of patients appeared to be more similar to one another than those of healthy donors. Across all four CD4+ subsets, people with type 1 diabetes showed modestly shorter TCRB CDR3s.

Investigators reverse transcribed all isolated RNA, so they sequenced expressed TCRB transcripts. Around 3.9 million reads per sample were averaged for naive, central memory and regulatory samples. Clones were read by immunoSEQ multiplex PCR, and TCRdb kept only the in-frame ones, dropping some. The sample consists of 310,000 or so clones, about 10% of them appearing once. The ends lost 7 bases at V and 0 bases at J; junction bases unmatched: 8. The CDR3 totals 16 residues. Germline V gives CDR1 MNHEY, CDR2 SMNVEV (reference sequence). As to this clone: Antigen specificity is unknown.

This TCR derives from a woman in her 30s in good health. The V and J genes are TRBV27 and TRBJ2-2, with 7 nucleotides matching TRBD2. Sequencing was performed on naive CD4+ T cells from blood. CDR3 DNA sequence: TGTGCCAGCAAGGGTCCAGCGGGATCGAACACCGGGGAGCTGTTTTTT. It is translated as CASKGPAGSNTGELFF.